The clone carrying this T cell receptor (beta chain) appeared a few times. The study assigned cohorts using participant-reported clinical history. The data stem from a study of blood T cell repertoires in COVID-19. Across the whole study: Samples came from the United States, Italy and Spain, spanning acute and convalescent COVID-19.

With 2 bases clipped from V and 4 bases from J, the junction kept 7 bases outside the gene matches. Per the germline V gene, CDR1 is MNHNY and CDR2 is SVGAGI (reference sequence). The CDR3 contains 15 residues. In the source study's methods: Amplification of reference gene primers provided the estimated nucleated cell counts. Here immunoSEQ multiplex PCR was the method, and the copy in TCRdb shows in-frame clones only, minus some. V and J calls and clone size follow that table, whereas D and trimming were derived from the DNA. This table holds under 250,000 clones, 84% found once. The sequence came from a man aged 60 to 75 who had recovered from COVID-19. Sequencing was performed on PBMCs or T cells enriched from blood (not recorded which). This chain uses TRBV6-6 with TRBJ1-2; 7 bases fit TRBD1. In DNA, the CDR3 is TGTGCCAGCAGTTACCCCGGAGGGGGCGGCTATGGCTACACCTTC. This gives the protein CASSYPGGGGYGYTF.